The present entry profiles one TCR beta chain with its context. Its specific antigen is unknown. This may stem from a read error, because a much larger clone lies one nucleotide away. Separate semi-nested PCR amplifications were run for the TCRalpha and TCRbeta libraries, using Advantage 2 and reverse primers located in the TRAC or TRBC constant regions. The amount of total RNA used for first-strand cDNA synthesis ranged from roughly 3 to 500 ng. TCR cDNA libraries were generated by 5'-RACE using the SMARTer PCR cDNA Synthesis kit, with a poly-dT primer employed for first-strand synthesis. Sample-specific 5-nucleotide barcodes were carried by the semi-nested constant-region reverse primers, and the resulting products were cleaned using the Zymo DNA Clean and Concentrator-5 kit. As many as ten barcoded samples were combined into a pool, ligated to Illumina adaptors, and sequenced on an Illumina MiSeq as 2 x 150 bp paired-end reads. From the authors' description of their analysis: Demultiplexed reads were aligned with BLAT to a custom library of all human TRAV, TRAJ, TRBV, TRBD and TRBJ combinations from IMGT. The best BLAT hits were picked using pslCDnaFilter (-maxAligns=1, -ignoreIntrons), and custom Perl scripts were used to calculate clonotype frequencies. TCRdb ran its own pipeline on the public reads, namely fastp trimming at Q25 and MiXCR clone calling, and kept in-frame beta chains. A single entry per CDR3 protein holds the most common genes and DNA from its merged rows. Here the V and J calls rest on TCRdb's processing, not on the authors' analysis. Recorded for this sample are over 7,000 distinct CDR3 sequences; roughly a quarter of them occurred a single time. The ten top clones hold less than 3.5% of the sample.

These data come from a study of T cells generated in artificial thymic organoids (dated by TCRdb to about 2017). Notes on the research overall: TCR alpha and beta CDR3 repertoires of in vitro artificial thymic organoid-derived CD8 single positive T cells were compared with thymic and peripheral blood naive CD8 T cells. Displayed repertoire sequencing data were described as representative of three independent experiments. Findings and caveats that apply to the study as a whole: Physiological TCR clonotype diversity, comparable to that of thymic and blood naive CD8 T cells, was observed in organoid-derived CD8 single positive T cells. Organoid-derived T cells showed no skewing in Valpha or Vbeta usage, which argues against dominance of unconventional lineages or clonal expansions.

Based on the germline V gene, the CDR1 and CDR2 sequences are MNHEY and SVGAGI. The CDR3 numbers 14 residues from cysteine through phenylalanine. Only the CDR3 portion is preserved as DNA: 42 bases, with reading frame beginning at the first base. Artificial thymic organoids were generated by aggregating human HSPCs with MS5 murine stromal cells transduced with human DLL1, and the organoids were cultured at an air-liquid interface. FACS-purified CD34+CD3- hematopoietic stem and progenitor cells depleted of residual T cells were used to seed the organoids. The culture medium for the organoids was serum-free RB27, which consists of RPMI 1640 supplemented with B27, FLT3L, IL-7 and ascorbic acid. Before RNA extraction, CD3+TCRalphabeta+CD8 single positive T cells from organoids and thymus were sorted by FACS. For each sample, total RNA was purified from about 40,000 to 200,000 sorted cells using the RNeasy Micro kit, and RNA quality was assessed on an Agilent RNA 6000 Nano chip.

This chain is built from TRBV6-5 and TRBJ2-7; the D call could be TRBD1 or TRBD2, with each sharing 5 bases. The clonotype originates from a human donor who gave cord blood stem cells for thymic organoid culture, a cardiac surgery patient who gave postnatal thymus, or a blood donor (not recorded which). Sequencing was performed on naive CD8+ T cells grown in artificial thymic organoids from cord blood stem and progenitor cells. Sample cell subset or site, as interpreted from the label and publication: CD3+TCRalphabeta+CD8SP T cells; for blood, CD45RO-CCR7+ naive CD8+ T cells. The bases read TGTGCCAGCTCCAGAGGGGCAGGGACCTACGGGCAGTACTTC. Translated, this is CASSRGAGTYGQYF.